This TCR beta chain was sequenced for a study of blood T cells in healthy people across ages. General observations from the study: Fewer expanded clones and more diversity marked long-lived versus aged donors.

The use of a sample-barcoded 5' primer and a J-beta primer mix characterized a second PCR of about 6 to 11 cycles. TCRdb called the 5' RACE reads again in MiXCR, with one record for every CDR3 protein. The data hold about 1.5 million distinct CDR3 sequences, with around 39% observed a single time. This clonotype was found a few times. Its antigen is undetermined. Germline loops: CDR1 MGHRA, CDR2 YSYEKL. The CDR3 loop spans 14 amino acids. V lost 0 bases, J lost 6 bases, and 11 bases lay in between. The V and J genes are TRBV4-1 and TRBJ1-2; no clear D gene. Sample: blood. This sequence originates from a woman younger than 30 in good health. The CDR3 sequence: CASSQDLGTDGYTF. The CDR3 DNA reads TGCGCCAGCAGCCAAGACCTGGGTACCGATGGCTACACCTTC.